This TCR beta chain was identified in a study of cytomegalovirus exposure and HLA in healthy donors. Findings and limits, study-wide: The study recorded 160 or so TCR beta chains that were cytomegalovirus-associated.

The repertoire was sequenced with immunoSEQ multiplex PCR; TCRdb's copy has only in-frame clones and lacks some. Found here are roughly 170,000 clones, approximately 84% of them singletons; the top ten hold 2.5% to 3%. As for this clone: Its antigen is as yet unknown.

Trimming pared 2 bases from V and 3 bases from J, leaving 11 bases between. From germline, CDR1 is MNHEY and CDR2 SMNVEV (reference sequence). The length of the CDR3 is 14 residues. The clonotype comes from a woman younger than 35 in good health and CMV-seropositive. The sample comprised PBMCs. This chain connects TRBV27 to TRBJ2-7, with D maybe TRBD1 (6 bases). CDR3 residues: CASSLHAGVYEQYF. The CDR3 coding sequence is TGTGCCAGCAGTTTACATGCAGGGGTCTACGAGCAGTACTTC.